Listed here are 22 T cell receptor beta chains from one sample, sequenced in a study of blood T cell repertoires in COVID-19. Assay used: immunoSEQ multiplex PCR; TCRdb lists only in-frame clones, some missing. This sample carries more than 200,000 clones, roughly 80% of them seen once, and the ten largest clones take 10%. The material sequenced was peripheral blood. All receptors derive from a woman at least 80 years old with acute or convalescent COVID-19.

Comment on this clone: Other DNA sequences within the sample encode an identical CDR3. The genes are TRBV7-2 and TRBJ2-1, with D possibly being TRBD2 (6 bases). The germline CDR1 and CDR2 sequences are SGHTA and FQGNSA. CDR3 length: 15 residues. V gave up 5 bases and J gave up 1 base, with 12 bases separating them. CDR3 sequence (DNA): TGTGCCAGCAGCCTCGGGGGTGGGTCCTACAATGAGCAGTTCTTC. Translating it yields CASSLGGGSYNEQFF. The complete variable domain, with remaining parts taken from reference TRBV7-2 and TRBJ2-1, reads GAGVSQSPSNKVTEKGKDVELRCDPISGHTALYWYRQSLGQGLEFLIYFQGNSAPDKSGLPSDRFSAERTGGSVSTLTIQRTQQEDSAVYLCASSLGGGSYNEQFFGPGTRLTVL.

This rearrangement joins TRBV12-3 or TRBV12-4 to TRBJ2-7; D is possibly TRBD2 (6 bases). Trimming took off 4 bases at V and 7 bases at J, with 14 bases between the two ends. This CDR3 spans 13 amino acids. The CDR3 nucleotides read TGTGCCAGCAGTTCGGGAGATTCTCGGGAGCAGTACTTC. The encoded protein is CASSSGDSREQYF.

V gene TRBV6-5 combines with J gene TRBJ2-7; 8 nucleotides match TRBD1. The CDR3 has 13 amino acids. Germline assignment: CDR1 MNHEY and CDR2 SVGAGI. The V and J ends lost 8 bases and 0 bases, in that order; junction bases with no gene match: 3. CDR3 protein: CASPTGGSYEQYF. DNA of the CDR3: TGTGCCAGCCCAACAGGGGGCTCCTACGAGCAGTACTTC.

V and J are TRBV5-1 and TRBJ1-5; 10 positions match TRBD1. CDR3 size: 15 residues. V lost 5 bases, J lost 6 bases, and 8 bases stayed unmatched. CDR1 is SGHRS, CDR2 YFSETQ, per germline. The CDR3 spells CASSPGQGDIQPQHF. In DNA form, the CDR3 reads TGCGCCAGCAGTCCAGGACAGGGGGATATTCAGCCCCAGCATTTT.

The chain combines TRBV5-5 with TRBJ2-5; no definite D call. CDR1 is SGHKS and CDR2 is YYEKEE in the germline V gene (reference sequence). CDR3 size: 14 residues. V was clipped by 3 bases and J by 1 base, with 10 bases between them. The CDR3 sequence is CASSSLRSQETQYF. The CDR3 DNA reads TGTGCCAGCAGCTCCCTTAGGAGCCAAGAGACCCAGTACTTC.

This chain connects TRBV7-2 to TRBJ2-5, with D perhaps TRBD2 (6 bases). This CDR3 contains 15 residues. From germline, CDR1 is SGHTA and CDR2 FQGNSA. Trimming left V 2 bases short and J 4 bases short, with 14 bases between. The CDR3 region is CASSLPPGLGETQYF. The CDR3 DNA reads TGTGCCAGCAGCTTACCTCCGGGACTGGGAGAGACCCAGTACTTC. Full variable domain (rest looked up from reference TRBV7-2 and TRBJ2-5): GAGVSQSPSNKVTEKGKDVELRCDPISGHTALYWYRQSLGQGLEFLIYFQGNSAPDKSGLPSDRFSAERTGGSVSTLTIQRTQQEDSAVYLCASSLPPGLGETQYFGPGTRLLVL.

J is TRBJ2-7 and V is TRBV5-1, with D perhaps TRBD2 (7 bases). The germline V gene has CDR1 SGHRS and CDR2 YFSETQ. The CDR3 sequence is 13 residues long. With 4 bases removed from V and 2 bases from J, the gap between germline ends came to 10 bases. For the CDR3, the DNA is TGCGCCAGCAGCGGGGGGGCAACCTACGAGCAGTACTTC. It specifies CASSGGATYEQYF.

This clone was counted a single time. V usage is TRBV7-3 and J usage is TRBJ2-1, with 11 bases fitting TRBD2. Trimming at V came to 9 bases and at J to 3 bases, leaving 7 bases not matched to a gene. The CDR3 spans 15 residues. In germline, CDR1 is SGHTA, CDR2 FQGTGA. In DNA, the CDR3 is TGTGCCAGTAGTAGCGGGAGGGCCAACTACAATGAGCAGTTCTTC. This sequence encodes CASSSGRANYNEQFF.

The chain uses TRBV2 and TRBJ2-1, with a tentative D call TRBD1 (5 bases). Germline V gives CDR1 SNHLY, CDR2 FYNNEI. This CDR3 comprises 17 residues. V lost 0 bases and J 5 bases, leaving 17 bases between the germline ends. The CDR3 DNA is TGTGCCAGCAGTGAAGCGGCAGGGTTCCCCCCAAACAATGAGCAGTTCTTC. Its protein is CASSEAAGFPPNNEQFF.

The chain carries TRBV7-6 and TRBJ2-7, with 8 bases fitting TRBD2. The CDR3 sequence is 15 residues long. V shed 1 base, J shed 5 bases, and the junction held 7 bases outside the gene matches. Germline assignment: CDR1 SGHVS and CDR2 FNYEAQ. CDR3 sequence: CASSLVAAGGDEQYF. For the CDR3, the DNA is TGTGCCAGCAGCTTAGTGGCGGCGGGGGGAGACGAGCAGTACTTC.

CDR3 in amino acids: CASSPDRGNYEQYF. The CDR3 DNA reads as TGTGCCAGCAGCCCTGACAGGGGTAACTACGAGCAGTACTTC. The chain joins TRBV5-4 to TRBJ2-7; 8 bases are shared with TRBD1. The CDR3 is made up of 14 amino acids. V gave up 4 bases and J gave up 3 bases; unmatched junction bases: 6. Per the germline V gene, CDR1 is SGHNT and CDR2 is YYREEE (reference sequence).

This chain uses TRBV12-3 or TRBV12-4 with TRBJ2-1; the match to TRBD2 covers 7 bases. With V trimmed by 7 bases and J by 8 bases, 8 bases remained unmatched. The CDR3 runs to 13 residues. CDR3 bases: TGTGCCAGCAAGGTGCGGGAGAGCTATGAGCAGTTCTTC. Amino acids: CASKVRESYEQFF.

This sequence joins TRBV7-2 and TRBJ1-3; D is possibly TRBD1 (5 bases). Germline loops: CDR1 SGHTA, CDR2 FQGNSA. Trimming cost V 5 bases and J 4 bases, with 12 bases left between them. This CDR3 has 14 amino acids. The CDR3 region is CASSKVGGGNTIYF. The CDR3 DNA reads as TGTGCCAGCAGCAAGGTCGGGGGAGGAAACACCATATATTTT.

The count of this clone is one. This chain uses TRBV27 with TRBJ1-1; 9 bases align to TRBD1. The V gene's germline CDR1 is MNHEY and CDR2 SMNVEV (reference sequence). Losses at the gene ends were 2 bases for V and 7 bases for J; bases not matched to a gene: 11. The CDR3 is made up of 16 amino acids. In DNA form, the CDR3 reads TGTGCCAGCAGTTTAGTCGGCGACAGGGGGGGGATTGAAGCTTTCTTT. Protein product: CASSLVGDRGGIEAFF.

This chain joins TRBV30 and TRBJ2-3; 9 bases match TRBD2. V dropped 1 base and J dropped 10; count of bases not matched to a gene: 12. The germline gives CDR1 GTSNPN, CDR2 SVGIG (reference sequence). CDR3 size: 15 residues. The CDR3 is CAWSERGANLGAQYF. CDR3 in DNA: TGTGCCTGGAGTGAGCGGGGGGCCAACCTCGGGGCGCAGTATTTT.

This chain joins TRBV10-1 and TRBJ1-2; tentative D call: TRBD1 (6 bases). Trimming cost V 3 bases and J 0 bases, with 8 bases left between them. Germline assignment: CDR1 WNHNN and CDR2 SYGVQD (reference sequence). The CDR3 is 14 amino acids. CDR3 protein: CASSETGTNYGYTF. The CDR3 nucleotides read TGCGCCAGCAGTGAAACAGGGACTAACTATGGCTACACCTTC.

The gene calls are TRBV7-9 and TRBJ1-4; D unclear. The CDR3 consists of 13 residues. V was shortened by 5 bases and J by 10 bases, with 14 bases between the two germline ends. Per the germline V gene, CDR1 is SEHNR and CDR2 is FQNEAQ (reference sequence). In DNA, the CDR3 is TGTGCCAGCAGCGCTAGTGGAGGGCGAAAACTGTTTTTT. Protein product: CASSASGGRKLFF.

This clone was counted between two and nine times. V usage is TRBV10-3 and J usage is TRBJ1-6; 8 nucleotides match TRBD1. There are 13 residues in the CDR3. The germline CDR1 and CDR2 sequences are ENHRY and SYGVKD. The J segment lost 9 bases and the V segment lost 5 bases, leaving 3 bases of the junction unmatched. CDR3 nucleotide sequence: TGTGCCATCAGTCCGGACAGGGTTTCACCCCTCCACTTT. Translated: CAISPDRVSPLHF.

Worth noting for this clone: Other nucleotide sequences from this sample produce the same CDR3. The chain joins TRBV5-1 to TRBJ1-1; the D is unclear. The CDR3 is 12 amino acids. Deletions cut 0 bases from V and 6 bases from J, with 6 bases between. Germline lookup yields CDR1 SGHRS and CDR2 YFSETQ. The CDR3 sequence: CASSLAESEAFF. In DNA form, the CDR3 reads TGCGCCAGCAGCTTGGCAGAATCTGAAGCTTTCTTT. Using reference TRBV5-1 and TRBJ1-1 for the parts outside the CDR3, the full variable domain is KAGVTQTPRYLIKTRGQQVTLSCSPISGHRSVSWYQQTPGQGLQFLFEYFSETQRNKGNFPGRFSGRQFSNSRSEMNVSTLELGDSALYLCASSLAESEAFFGQGTRLTVV.

The chain carries TRBV28 and TRBJ1-1; the D gene is possibly TRBD1 (5 bases). The V end was cut by 7 bases, the J end by 7 bases, with 22 bases between. Germline V gene sequence: CDR1 MDHEN, CDR2 SYDVKM. This CDR3 has 15 residues. The CDR3 region has the DNA TGTGCCAGCACCCCCGCGACCCGGGGGTGGGGTGAAGCTTTCTTT. Its translation: CASTPATRGWGEAFF.

V is TRBV30 and J is TRBJ1-5; 7 nucleotides align to TRBD1. This CDR3 comprises 14 residues. Germline V gene sequence: CDR1 GTSNPN, CDR2 SVGIG (reference sequence). Trimming at V came to 0 bases and at J to 7 bases, leaving 6 bases not matched to a gene. The CDR3 region has the DNA TGTGCCTGGAGTGTAAAGGGGGCAGGACAGCCCCAGCATTTT. This encodes CAWSVKGAGQPQHF.

V is TRBV7-8 and J is TRBJ1-5, with a tentative D call TRBD1 (6 bases). The CDR3 is made up of 13 amino acids. Deletions cut 4 bases from V and 7 bases from J, with 11 bases between. The germline V gene has CDR1 SGHVS and CDR2 FQNEAQ. CDR3 coding DNA: TGTGCCAGCAGCTCAGGGGCAGCACAGCCCCAGCATTTT. It yields the protein CASSSGAAQPQHF.